This paragraph reports one T cell receptor (beta chain). The antigen is undetermined. Gene names denote mouse genes. The DNA ends 1 residue before the CDR3 does, and the rest of the CDR3 is filled in from the germline J gene. The data originate from a study of tissue T cells after allogeneic stem cell transplantation. Study-level results: In patients and mice, blood and spleen missed much of tissue repertoire.

Libraries were prepared by immunoSEQ multiplex PCR; TCRdb keeps only in-frame clonotypes and omits some of them. The repertoire holds just over 4,000 clones, with less than 60% as singletons. The CDR3 totals 13 residues. CDR1 KGHPV and CDR2 FQNQEV come from the germline V gene (reference sequence). Trimming shortened V by 3 bases and J by 3 bases, and 9 bases separated the two germline ends. The time point denotes: mouse harvest day 14 after allogeneic transplant. The graft held 10^6 splenic CD5+ T cells and 10^7 T-cell-depleted bone marrow cells. Sequencing used lymph node tissue. This chain links TRBV26 with TRBJ2-7, with D possibly matching TRBD1 (5 bases). This TCR was recovered from a female BALB/c mouse given C57BL/6 T cells with graft-versus-host disease after an allogeneic hematopoietic cell transplant. CDR3 residues: CASSLRQNYEQYF. CDR3 bases read: TGTGCCAGCAGTCTCCGACAGAACTATGAACAGTAC.